Following are 22 T cell receptor beta chains from one sample sequenced in a study of cytomegalovirus exposure and HLA in healthy donors (dated by TCRdb to the late 2010s). The library was prepared using the immunoSEQ multiplex PCR assay. For the multiplex PCR, a mixture combining 60 forward primers for TCR Vbeta segments and 13 reverse primers for TCR Jbeta segments was used. This immuneACCESS table, as held by TCRdb, lists in-frame sequences with V and J called but not all clones. Of the missing ones, under half trace to an unresolved V gene in checked studies; the others have no known cause. Counted in this sample were approximately 150,000 clones; 84% of them appeared once. The ten largest clones represent under 5% of the sample. Specimen: PBMCs. The receptors were sampled from a man aged 18 to 29 in good health and CMV-seronegative.

V gene TRBV6-1 combines with J gene TRBJ2-2; 11 nucleotides match TRBD2. Germline assignment: CDR1 MNHNS and CDR2 SASEGT. CDR3 size: 17 residues. Losses at the gene ends were 0 bases for V and 6 bases for J; bases not matched to a gene: 6. For the CDR3, the DNA is TGTGCCAGCAGTGAAGCTTTGGGACTAGCGGTCCCCGGGGAGCTGTTTTTT. It specifies CASSEALGLAVPGELFF.

The J gene is TRBJ2-2, the V gene TRBV19, with 9 bases that match TRBD1. The ends lost 7 bases at V and 5 bases at J; junction bases unmatched: 5. CDR1 LNHDA and CDR2 SQIVND come from the germline V gene (reference sequence). The CDR3 length is 14 residues. CDR3 loop: CASTAGTGTGELFF. Here the CDR3 DNA reads TGTGCCAGTACCGCCGGGACAGGGACCGGGGAGCTGTTTTTT.

The count of this clone is one. The chain combines TRBV14 with TRBJ2-7, with 8 bases identical to TRBD1. The CDR3 spans 16 residues. CDR1 is SGHDN and CDR2 is FVKESK in the germline V gene. V lost 4 bases and J lost 3; bases outside the gene matches: 11. This CDR3 reads CASSPWTGRPSYEQYF. The CDR3, as DNA: TGTGCCAGCAGCCCATGGACAGGGCGTCCTAGCTACGAGCAGTACTTC.

The rearrangement uses TRBV6-1 and TRBJ2-7, with D perhaps TRBD1 (7 bases). CDR1 and CDR2 (germline): MNHNS, SASEGT. CDR3 length: 14 residues. V lost 4 bases, J lost 3 bases, and 13 bases lay in between. CDR3 protein: CASSGGDSSYEQYF. The DNA for the CDR3 is TGTGCCAGCAGTGGGGGGGACAGTAGCTACGAGCAGTACTTC.

J is TRBJ1-2 and V is TRBV5-4; the match to TRBD1 covers 7 bases. Germline trimming cut 5 bases from V and 5 bases from J; bases unmatched to any gene: 15. Germline assignment: CDR1 SGHNT and CDR2 YYREEE (reference sequence). The length of the CDR3 is 16 residues. CDR3 coding DNA: TGTGCCAGCAGTCCCATGAGAGGGGGCGCTTTTTATGGCTACACCTTC. Translation: CASSPMRGGAFYGYTF.

The J gene is TRBJ2-4, the V gene TRBV5-6, with 9 bases that match TRBD1. The CDR3 length is 14 residues. J gave up 7 bases and V 4 bases, and 6 bases lay outside the gene matches. Germline assignment: CDR1 SGHDT and CDR2 YYEEEE. In DNA form, the CDR3 reads TGTGCCAGCAGCATTGGACAGGGGTATAACATTCAGTACTTC. Its translation is CASSIGQGYNIQYF.

The rearrangement uses TRBV7-9 and TRBJ2-1; 11 nucleotides agree with TRBD1. V was clipped by 4 bases and J by 10 bases; unmatched bases: 9. The CDR3 is made up of 15 amino acids. CDR1 is SEHNR and CDR2 is FQNEAQ in the germline V gene (reference sequence). The CDR3 DNA follows: TGTGCCAGCAGCTCGGGACAGGGGGTCCCCGCCGAGCAGTTCTTC. Residues: CASSSGQGVPAEQFF.

The chain employs TRBV27 and TRBJ2-7, with 8 bases identical to TRBD1. V dropped 8 bases and J dropped 0; count of bases not matched to a gene: 6. The germline V gene has CDR1 MNHEY and CDR2 SMNVEV (reference sequence). The CDR3 is 14 amino acids. The CDR3 is CASGQGRGSYEQYF. In DNA form, the CDR3 reads TGTGCCAGCGGACAGGGTCGGGGCTCCTACGAGCAGTACTTC.

The genes are TRBV6-1 and TRBJ1-6; 7 nucleotides align to TRBD1. After removal of 6 bases from V and 7 bases from J, the junction contained 9 bases not matched to a gene. Germline V gives CDR1 MNHNS, CDR2 SASEGT. This CDR3 spans 15 amino acids. This CDR3 reads CASSPRTGNNSPLHF. CDR3 nucleotides: TGTGCCAGCAGCCCTAGGACAGGAAACAATTCACCCCTCCACTTT.

The chain combines TRBV5-4 with TRBJ2-7, with a tentative D call TRBD2 (6 bases). The V end was cut by 2 bases, the J end by 6 bases, with 12 bases between. Looked up from germline, CDR1 is SGHNT and CDR2 is YYREEE (reference sequence). The CDR3 is made up of 13 amino acids. This chain's CDR3 is CASSFRGITEQYF. The CDR3 nucleotides are TGTGCCAGCAGCTTCCGGGGGATCACCGAGCAGTACTTC. Using reference TRBV5-4 and TRBJ2-7 for the parts outside the CDR3, the full variable domain is ETGVTQSPTHLIKTRGQQVTLRCSSQSGHNTVSWYQQALGQGPQFIFQYYREEENGRGNFPPRFSGLQFPNYSSELNVNALELDDSALYLCASSFRGITEQYFGPGTRLTVT.

The chain carries TRBV5-6 and TRBJ1-1; possibly TRBD1 for D (5 bases). The V gene lost 5 bases and the J gene lost 6 bases, with 17 bases spanning the gap. This CDR3 has 14 residues. Germline V lookup: CDR1 SGHDT, CDR2 YYEEEE. The CDR3 is CASRLGGISSEAFF. Here the CDR3 DNA reads TGTGCCAGCAGACTCGGGGGGATTTCCTCTGAAGCTTTCTTT.

The V and J genes are TRBV11-2 and TRBJ1-4; D might be TRBD1 (5 bases). V dropped 1 base and J dropped 6 bases, with 9 bases sitting between them. The CDR3 has 14 residues. Germline values: CDR1 SGHAT, CDR2 FQNNGV. DNA for the CDR3: TGTGCCAGCAGCTTAGGGGGCTCTGATGAAAAACTGTTTTTT. It is translated as CASSLGGSDEKLFF.

This chain joins TRBV7-9 and TRBJ1-2, with D uncertain. Looked up from germline, CDR1 is SEHNR and CDR2 is FQNEAQ (reference sequence). CDR3 length equals 16 residues. The V gene lost 5 bases and the J gene lost 4 bases, with 20 bases spanning the gap. In nucleotides, the CDR3 is TGTGCCAGCAGCCCGGAGCGCACGGCGGTTATCTATGGCTACACCTTC. This encodes CASSPERTAVIYGYTF.

V usage is TRBV19 and J usage is TRBJ2-7; 9 bases agree with TRBD2. J was trimmed by 4 bases and V by 3 bases; bases with no gene match: 4. This CDR3 has 14 residues. CDR1 and CDR2 (germline): LNHDA, SQIVND (reference sequence). The DNA of the CDR3 is TGTGCCAGTAGTATGGCGGGAGGGCCATACGAGCAGTACTTC. Translated: CASSMAGGPYEQYF.

The chain couples TRBV4-1 to TRBJ2-7; tentative D call: TRBD1 (6 bases). V dropped 1 base and J dropped 4 bases, with 11 bases sitting between them. The CDR3 is 14 amino acids. Looked up from germline, CDR1 is MGHRA and CDR2 is YSYEKL. CDR3 region: CASSQAGGAYEQYF. The CDR3 coding sequence is TGCGCCAGCAGCCAAGCTGGGGGCGCGTACGAGCAGTACTTC.

CDR3 bases: TGTGCCAGCAGGGAAGGGCTAGCGGGAGGGAATGAGCAGTTCTTC. Amino acid sequence: CASREGLAGGNEQFF. This chain joins TRBV28 and TRBJ2-1, with TRBD2 matching over 12 bases. Germline V gene lookup returns CDR1 MDHEN and CDR2 SYDVKM. The V and J ends lost 6 bases and 7 bases, in that order; junction bases with no gene match: 7. The length of the CDR3 is 15 residues.

The J gene is TRBJ1-1, the V gene TRBV29-1; a possible D gene is TRBD1 (5 bases). This CDR3 is built from 12 residues. The germline V gene has CDR1 SQVTM and CDR2 ANQGSEA. V shed 5 bases and J shed 5 bases, with 12 bases lying between them. The CDR3 nucleotides read TGCAGCGTTCGCAGGGATTATACTGAAGCTTTCTTT. This codes for CSVRRDYTEAFF.

The CDR3 DNA reads TGTGCCAGCAGCCCCACACCCTCAGGGGGCTATGGCTACACCTTC. It codes for CASSPTPSGGYGYTF. The chain couples TRBV7-3 to TRBJ1-2; TRBD1 matches 7 bases. The CDR3 is 15 residues long. The V and J ends lost 5 bases and 4 bases, in that order; junction bases with no gene match: 10. Germline values: CDR1 SGHTA, CDR2 FQGTGA.

The chain links TRBV5-4 to TRBJ2-7; 11 bases are shared with TRBD2. CDR3 length equals 16 residues. Trimming at V came to 4 bases and at J to 0 bases, leaving 6 bases not matched to a gene. Germline CDR1 SGHNT, CDR2 YYREEE (reference sequence). CDR3 in DNA: TGTGCCAGCAGCGCAGGGACTAGCGGAAGCTCCTACGAGCAGTACTTC. Translated, it gives CASSAGTSGSSYEQYF.

This sequence joins TRBV19 and TRBJ1-5; 7 positions agree with TRBD1. Germline loops: CDR1 LNHDA, CDR2 SQIVND (reference sequence). The CDR3 consists of 15 residues. Trimming cost V 10 bases and J 2 bases; bases outside gene matches: 11. The CDR3 protein is CATSLGQGGNQPQHF. In nucleotides, the CDR3 is TGTGCCACTTCCCTAGGGCAGGGGGGCAATCAGCCCCAGCATTTT.

The V call is TRBV27, the J call TRBJ1-1, with 7 bases aligning to TRBD1. The CDR3 is made up of 16 amino acids. Germline CDR1 and CDR2: MNHEY and SMNVEV (reference sequence). With 2 bases clipped from V and 1 base from J, the junction kept 7 bases outside the gene matches. CDR3 in DNA: TGTGCCAGCAGTTTAATGGCAGGGGGTGCGAACACTGAAGCTTTCTTT. Translated: CASSLMAGGANTEAFF.

The chain carries TRBV5-6 and TRBJ2-5; TRBD1 agrees at 7 bases. Germline V gives CDR1 SGHDT, CDR2 YYEEEE. CDR3 length equals 14 residues. Trimming at V came to 2 bases and at J to 5 bases, leaving 6 bases not matched to a gene. CDR3 sequence (DNA): TGTGCCAGCAGCTTTTATGACAGGGTGGAGACCCAGTACTTC. This encodes CASSFYDRVETQYF. Full variable domain (outside the CDR3, taken from reference TRBV5-6 and TRBJ2-5): DAGVTQSPTHLIKTRGQQVTLRCSPKSGHDTVSWYQQALGQGPQFIFQYYEEEERQRGNFPDRFSGHQFPNYSSELNVNALLLGDSALYLCASSFYDRVETQYFGPGTRLLVL.